A selection of T cell receptor beta chains follows, all from one sample in a study of blood T cell repertoires in COVID-19. Measured with immunoSEQ multiplex PCR; TCRdb has only the in-frame clones, and not every one. The repertoire has around 200,000 clones, approximately 86% of them found once; the top ten carry 2.7%. Input material: peripheral blood. Source of these receptors: a man aged 35-49 years with active or convalescent COVID-19. CDR3s include the opening cysteine and the closing phenylalanine or tryptophan. A D gene is named only where the DNA matches it firmly. The size field is filled for only some rows; it gives once, few, many or a size class.

clone size	V gene	D gene	J gene	CDR3 protein	CDR3 DNA
.	TRBV28	.	TRBJ1-2	CASSLPYGGGNYGYTF	TGTGCCAGCAGTCTACCCTATGGGGGAGGGAACTATGGCTACACCTTC
.	TRBV7-9	TRBD1	TRBJ1-2	CASSRDRGLEGYTF	TGTGCCAGCAGCCGAGACAGGGGATTAGAAGGCTACACCTTC
few	TRBV9	TRBD1	TRBJ1-1	CASDRGWGTEAFF	TGTGCCAGCGACAGGGGCTGGGGCACTGAAGCTTTCTTT
.	TRBV19	TRBD2	TRBJ2-1	CASRTSVGGSYNEQFF	TGTGCCAGTAGAACTAGCGTCGGGGGCTCCTACAATGAGCAGTTCTTC
once	TRBV5-5	.	TRBJ2-7	CASSSPGHRLVKPYEQYF	TGTGCCAGCAGCTCCCCGGGACACCGTTTAGTAAAACCTTACGAGCAGTACTTC
.	TRBV5-1	.	TRBJ1-6	CASSAQTASNSPLHF	TGCGCCAGCAGCGCACAAACAGCCTCGAATTCACCCCTCCACTTT
.	TRBV27	.	TRBJ1-6	CASSTNRDSPLHF	TGTGCCAGCAGTACAAACAGGGATTCACCCCTCCACTTT
.	TRBV12-3/TRBV12-4	.	TRBJ1-4	CASSLRQEEVFF	TGTGCCAGCAGTTTAAGACAGGAGGAGGTGTTTTTT
.	TRBV10-1	.	TRBJ1-2	CASSEMRNYGYTF	TGCGCCAGCAGTGAGATGCGAAACTATGGCTACACCTTC
.	TRBV6-5	.	TRBJ2-2	CASGGASPTGELFF	TGTGCCAGCGGCGGGGCCAGTCCCACCGGGGAGCTGTTTTTT
.	TRBV7-9	.	TRBJ1-5	CASSLDRVQPQHF	TGTGCCAGCAGCTTAGACAGGGTTCAGCCCCAGCATTTT
.	TRBV29-1	.	TRBJ1-5	CSAGLDFNQPQHF	TGCAGCGCGGGACTAGACTTCAATCAGCCCCAGCATTTT
.	TRBV5-6	.	TRBJ1-4	CASSLGHPNEKLFF	TGTGCCAGCAGCTTGGGGCACCCTAATGAAAAACTGTTTTTT
few	TRBV7-3	.	TRBJ1-1	CASSSITGTEAFF	TGTGCCAGCAGCTCCATAACAGGGACTGAAGCTTTCTTT
.	TRBV7-6	TRBD1	TRBJ2-3	CASSANGGTGHTDTQYF	TGTGCCAGCAGCGCTAACGGCGGGACAGGTCACACAGATACGCAGTATTTT
once	TRBV28	.	TRBJ2-7	CASSASGVEQYF	TGTGCCAGCAGTGCGTCAGGGGTAGAGCAGTACTTC
.	TRBV7-2	.	TRBJ2-3	CASSPKRWDSITDTQYF	TGTGCCAGCAGCCCAAAAAGATGGGACTCCATCACAGATACGCAGTATTTT
.	TRBV5-4	TRBD1	TRBJ2-7	CASSSDRDPYEQYF	TGTGCCAGCAGCTCGGACAGGGACCCCTACGAGCAGTACTTC
once	TRBV28	.	TRBJ1-4	CASSRTGIATNEKLFF	TGTGCCAGCAGTCGTACAGGGATTGCAACTAATGAAAAACTGTTTTTT
once	TRBV28	TRBD2	TRBJ2-3	CASKGGGAKERTDTQYF	TGTGCCAGCAAGGGCGGGGGGGCCAAAGAGCGCACAGATACGCAGTATTTT
.	TRBV7-2	.	TRBJ1-5	CASMDSYSNQPQHF	TGTGCCAGCATGGACAGCTATAGCAATCAGCCCCAGCATTTT
.	TRBV24-1	TRBD1	TRBJ1-1	CATITEIRQGCTEAFF	TGTGCCACCATTACTGAAATCAGACAGGGGTGCACTGAAGCTTTCTTT